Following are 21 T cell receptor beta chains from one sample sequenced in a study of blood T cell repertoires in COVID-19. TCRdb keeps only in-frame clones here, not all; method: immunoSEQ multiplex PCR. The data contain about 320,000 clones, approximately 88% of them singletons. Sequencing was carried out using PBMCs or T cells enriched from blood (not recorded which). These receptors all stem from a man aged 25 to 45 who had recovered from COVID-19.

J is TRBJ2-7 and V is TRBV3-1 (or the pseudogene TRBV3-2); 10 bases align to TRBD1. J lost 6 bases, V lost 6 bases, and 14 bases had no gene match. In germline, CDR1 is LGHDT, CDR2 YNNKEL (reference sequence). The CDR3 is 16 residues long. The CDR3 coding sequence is TGTGCCAGCAGTCATGTAACGCTCAGGACAGGGGGCGAGCAGTACTTC. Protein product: CASSHVTLRTGGEQYF.

In nucleotides, the CDR3 is TGTGCCAGCAGTTACCCCACTAGCGGGGGGCCCTACGAGCAGTACTTC. Encoded protein: CASSYPTSGGPYEQYF. The rearrangement joins TRBV6-5 to TRBJ2-7, with TRBD2 identical over 12 bases. Germline loops: CDR1 MNHEY, CDR2 SVGAGI. J lost 2 bases, V lost 2 bases, and 4 bases had no gene match. The CDR3 is 16 residues long.

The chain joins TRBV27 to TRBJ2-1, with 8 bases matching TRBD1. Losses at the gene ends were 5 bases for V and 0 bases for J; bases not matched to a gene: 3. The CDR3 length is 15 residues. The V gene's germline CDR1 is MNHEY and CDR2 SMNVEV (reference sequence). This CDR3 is CASSTGGSSYNEQFF. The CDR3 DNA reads TGTGCCAGCAGTACAGGGGGAAGCTCCTACAATGAGCAGTTCTTC.

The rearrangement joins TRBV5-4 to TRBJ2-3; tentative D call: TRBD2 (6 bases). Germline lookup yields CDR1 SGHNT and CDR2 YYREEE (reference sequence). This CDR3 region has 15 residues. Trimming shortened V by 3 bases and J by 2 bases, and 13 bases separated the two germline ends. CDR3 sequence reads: CASSWRDGITDTQYF. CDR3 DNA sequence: TGTGCCAGCAGCTGGAGGGACGGAATCACAGATACGCAGTATTTT.

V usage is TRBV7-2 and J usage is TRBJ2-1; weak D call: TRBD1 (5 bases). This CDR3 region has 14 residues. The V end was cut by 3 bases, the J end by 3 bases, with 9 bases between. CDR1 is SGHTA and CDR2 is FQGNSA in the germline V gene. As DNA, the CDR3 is TGTGCCAGCAGCTTCGCAGGGTTCTACAATGAGCAGTTCTTC. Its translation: CASSFAGFYNEQFF.

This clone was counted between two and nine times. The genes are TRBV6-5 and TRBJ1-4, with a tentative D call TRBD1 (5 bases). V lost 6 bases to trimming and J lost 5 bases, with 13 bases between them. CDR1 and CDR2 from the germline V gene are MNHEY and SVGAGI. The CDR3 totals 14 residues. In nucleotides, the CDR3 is TGTGCCAGCAGGGCAGGGAGGCTCAATGAAAAACTGTTTTTT. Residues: CASRAGRLNEKLFF.

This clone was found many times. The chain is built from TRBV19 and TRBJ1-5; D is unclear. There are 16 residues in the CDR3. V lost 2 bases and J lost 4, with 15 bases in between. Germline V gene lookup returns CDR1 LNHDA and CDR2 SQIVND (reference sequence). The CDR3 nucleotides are TGTGCCAGTAGTATATCTGATCGTCTCAGGAATCAGCCCCAGCATTTT. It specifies CASSISDRLRNQPQHF.

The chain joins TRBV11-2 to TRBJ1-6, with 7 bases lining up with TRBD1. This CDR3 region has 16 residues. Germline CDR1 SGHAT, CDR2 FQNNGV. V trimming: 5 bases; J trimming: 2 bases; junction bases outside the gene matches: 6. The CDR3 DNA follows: TGTGCCAGCAGCAAACAGGGGAGACCCTATAATTCACCCCTCCACTTT. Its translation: CASSKQGRPYNSPLHF.

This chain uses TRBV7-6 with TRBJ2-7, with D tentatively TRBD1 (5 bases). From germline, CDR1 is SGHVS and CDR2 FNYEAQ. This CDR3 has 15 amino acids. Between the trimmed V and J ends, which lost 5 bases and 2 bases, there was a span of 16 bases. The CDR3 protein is CASSPRTGPTYEQYF. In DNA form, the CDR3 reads TGTGCCAGCAGCCCCCGCACAGGCCCTACCTACGAGCAGTACTTC.

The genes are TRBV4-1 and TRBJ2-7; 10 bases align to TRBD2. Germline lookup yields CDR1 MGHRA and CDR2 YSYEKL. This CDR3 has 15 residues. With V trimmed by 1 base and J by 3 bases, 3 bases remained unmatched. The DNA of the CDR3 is TGCGCCAGCAGCCAAGGAACTAGCGGGGACTACGAGCAGTACTTC. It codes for CASSQGTSGDYEQYF.

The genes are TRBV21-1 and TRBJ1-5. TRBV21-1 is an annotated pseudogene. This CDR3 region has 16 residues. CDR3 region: CASNPSDTGGVQPQHF. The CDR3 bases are TGTGCCAGCAACCCGTCGGACACCGGGGGAGTTCAGCCCCAGCATTTT.

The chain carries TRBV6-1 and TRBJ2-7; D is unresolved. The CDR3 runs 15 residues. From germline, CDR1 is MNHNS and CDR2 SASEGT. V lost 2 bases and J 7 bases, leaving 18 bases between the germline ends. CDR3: CASSERWPKTREQYF. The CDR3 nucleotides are TGTGCCAGCAGTGAAAGGTGGCCAAAAACGCGGGAGCAGTACTTC.

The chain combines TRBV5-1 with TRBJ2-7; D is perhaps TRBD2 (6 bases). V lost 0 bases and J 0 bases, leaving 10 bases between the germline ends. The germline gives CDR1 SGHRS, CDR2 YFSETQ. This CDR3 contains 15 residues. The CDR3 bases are TGCGCCAGCAGCTTGGCCGGGGAGGTCTCCTACGAGCAGTACTTC. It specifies CASSLAGEVSYEQYF.

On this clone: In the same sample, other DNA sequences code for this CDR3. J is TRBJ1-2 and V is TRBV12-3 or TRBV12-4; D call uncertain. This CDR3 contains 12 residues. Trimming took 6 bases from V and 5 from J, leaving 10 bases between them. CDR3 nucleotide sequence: TGTGCCAGCAGCCTTACAGCATATGGCTACACCTTC. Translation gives CASSLTAYGYTF.

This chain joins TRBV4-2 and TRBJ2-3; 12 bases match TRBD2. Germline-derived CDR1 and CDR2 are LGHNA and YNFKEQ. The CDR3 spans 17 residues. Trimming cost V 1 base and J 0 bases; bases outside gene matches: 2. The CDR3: CASSQAGLAGSTDTQYF. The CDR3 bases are TGTGCCAGCAGCCAAGCGGGACTAGCGGGTAGCACAGATACGCAGTATTTT.

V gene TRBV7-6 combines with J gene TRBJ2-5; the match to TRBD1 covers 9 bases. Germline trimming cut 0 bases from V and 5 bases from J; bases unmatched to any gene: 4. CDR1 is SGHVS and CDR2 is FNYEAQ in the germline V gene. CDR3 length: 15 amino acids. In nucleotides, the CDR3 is TGTGCCAGCAGCTTAGCAGGACAGGGGCGGGAGACCCAGTACTTC. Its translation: CASSLAGQGRETQYF.

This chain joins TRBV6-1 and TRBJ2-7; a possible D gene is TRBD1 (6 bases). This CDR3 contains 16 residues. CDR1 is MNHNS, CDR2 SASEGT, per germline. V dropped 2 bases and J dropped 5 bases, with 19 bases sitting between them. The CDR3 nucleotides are TGTGCCAGCAGTGAACTAGTCGGCAGGGGTAGTCACGAGCAGTACTTC. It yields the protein CASSELVGRGSHEQYF.

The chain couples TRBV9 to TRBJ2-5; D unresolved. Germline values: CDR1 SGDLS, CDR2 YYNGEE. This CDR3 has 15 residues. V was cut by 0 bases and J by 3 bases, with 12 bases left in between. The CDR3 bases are TGTGCCAGCAGCGTAGCCCCTAACTTTAAAGAGACCCAGTACTTC. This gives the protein CASSVAPNFKETQYF.

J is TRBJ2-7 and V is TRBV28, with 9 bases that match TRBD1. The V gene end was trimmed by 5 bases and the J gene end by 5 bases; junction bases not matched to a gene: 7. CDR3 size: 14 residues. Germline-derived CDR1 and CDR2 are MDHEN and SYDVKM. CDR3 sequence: CASSQYRGRNEQYF. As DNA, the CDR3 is TGTGCCAGCAGTCAATACAGGGGGCGGAACGAGCAGTACTTC.

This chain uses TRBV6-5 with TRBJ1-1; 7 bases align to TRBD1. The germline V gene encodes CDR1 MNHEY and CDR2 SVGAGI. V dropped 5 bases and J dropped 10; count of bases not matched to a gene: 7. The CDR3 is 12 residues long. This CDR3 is CASSLQGEGAFF. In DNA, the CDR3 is TGTGCCAGCAGTCTCCAGGGGGAAGGAGCTTTCTTT.

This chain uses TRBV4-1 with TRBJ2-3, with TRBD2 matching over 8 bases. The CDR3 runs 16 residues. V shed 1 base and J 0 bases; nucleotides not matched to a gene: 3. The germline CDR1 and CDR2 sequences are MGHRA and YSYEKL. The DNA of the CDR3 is TGCGCCAGCAGCCAAGGACTAGCGCTTAGCACAGATACGCAGTATTTT. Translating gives CASSQGLALSTDTQYF.